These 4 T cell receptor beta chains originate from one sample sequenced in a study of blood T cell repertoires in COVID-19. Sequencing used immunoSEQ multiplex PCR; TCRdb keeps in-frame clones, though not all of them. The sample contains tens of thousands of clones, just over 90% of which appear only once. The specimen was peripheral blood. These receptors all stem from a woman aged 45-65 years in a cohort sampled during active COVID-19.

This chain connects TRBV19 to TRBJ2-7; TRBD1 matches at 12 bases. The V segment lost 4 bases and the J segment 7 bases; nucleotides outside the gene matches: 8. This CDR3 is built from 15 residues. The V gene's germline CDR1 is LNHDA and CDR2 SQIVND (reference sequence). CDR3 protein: CASSTPGQGAREQYF. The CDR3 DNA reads TGTGCCAGTAGTACCCCGGGACAGGGGGCGCGGGAGCAGTACTTC.

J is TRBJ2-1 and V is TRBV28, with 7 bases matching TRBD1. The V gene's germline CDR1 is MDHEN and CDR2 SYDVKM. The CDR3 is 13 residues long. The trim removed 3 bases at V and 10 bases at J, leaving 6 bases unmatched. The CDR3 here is CASSFGTAREQFF. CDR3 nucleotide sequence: TGTGCCAGCAGTTTTGGGACAGCGAGGGAGCAGTTCTTC.

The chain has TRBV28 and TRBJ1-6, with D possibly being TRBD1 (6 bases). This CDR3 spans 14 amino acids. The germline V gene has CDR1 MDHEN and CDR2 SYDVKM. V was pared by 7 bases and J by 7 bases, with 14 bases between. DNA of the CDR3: TGTGCCAGCATCAATCCGGGACAAAATTCACCCCTCCACTTT. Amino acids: CASINPGQNSPLHF.

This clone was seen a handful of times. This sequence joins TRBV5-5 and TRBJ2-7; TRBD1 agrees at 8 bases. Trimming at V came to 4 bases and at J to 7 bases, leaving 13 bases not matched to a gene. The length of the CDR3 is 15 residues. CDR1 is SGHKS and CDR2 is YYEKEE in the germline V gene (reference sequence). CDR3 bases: TGTGCCAGCAGCCCGAGGGGACAGGAGGGCTGGGAGCAGTACTTC. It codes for CASSPRGQEGWEQYF.